Below are 31 T cell receptor beta chains sequenced from a single sample in a study of T-cell reconstitution after alpha-beta-depleted transplantation in children. TCRbeta library preparation incorporated unique molecular identifiers. Via MiXCR, TCRdb re-called the PCR reads, giving one row per CDR3 protein. There are about 240,000 distinct CDR3 sequences in the sample; 12% occur only once, and over 2.5% lies in the top ten. This specimen consisted of PBMCs from the stem cell graft donor, obtained from the stem cell graft. These receptors all come from a human donor who donated a stem cell graft to a child with acute lymphoblastic leukemia.

This clonotype occurred many times. The chain links TRBV28 to TRBJ1-1; D is ambiguous. Germline values: CDR1 MDHEN, CDR2 SYDVKM. V shed 3 bases and J shed 1 base, with 6 bases lying between them. The CDR3 has 13 amino acids. CDR3 amino acids: CASSFRRNTEAFF. DNA of the CDR3: TGTGCCAGCAGTTTTCGGCGGAACACTGAAGCTTTCTTT.

This clonotype was counted between two and nine times. This chain joins TRBV4-3 and TRBJ2-5; TRBD1 or TRBD2 may be the D gene (5 bases each). This CDR3 has 16 amino acids. CDR1 is LGHNA and CDR2 is YSLEER in the germline V gene. Trimming left V 2 bases short and J 1 base short, with 14 bases between. As DNA, the CDR3 is TGCGCCAGCAGCCAAAGATACTTTGGGGGCCAAGAGACCCAGTACTTC. Its translation: CASSQRYFGGQETQYF.

The CDR3 DNA follows: TGTGCCAGTGGAAGGGAGGGTGAGCAGTTCTTC. Amino acids: CASGREGEQFF. The chain joins TRBV19 to TRBJ2-1, with 7 bases that match TRBD2. Unmatched junction bases numbered 4, after V lost 8 bases and J lost 9 bases. The CDR3 sequence is 11 residues long. Germline V lookup: CDR1 LNHDA, CDR2 SQIVND (reference sequence).

The sample holds many counts of this clonotype. This rearrangement joins TRBV7-3 to TRBJ1-1; the D gene is possibly TRBD1 (5 bases). The ends were cut back, 3 bases at V and 1 base at J, with 9 bases in the middle. Germline-derived CDR1 and CDR2 are SGHTA and FQGTGA. The CDR3 contains 14 residues. DNA of the CDR3: TGTGCCAGCAGCTTCGGGGCAAAGAACACTGAAGCTTTCTTT. Its protein product is CASSFGAKNTEAFF.

Many counts were recorded for this clonotype. This chain links TRBV29-1 with TRBJ2-5; TRBD1 aligns across 8 bases. After removal of 6 bases from V and 7 bases from J, the junction contained 4 bases not matched to a gene. The CDR3 has 11 residues. Germline lookup yields CDR1 SQVTM and CDR2 ANQGSEA. The CDR3 DNA reads TGCAGCGTCGGGACAGGAGGGACCCAGTACTTC. This sequence encodes CSVGTGGTQYF.

Ten or more counts support this clonotype. This chain uses TRBV10-3 with TRBJ2-3; no definite D call. Between the trimmed V and J ends, which lost 6 bases and 1 base, there was a span of 14 bases. The CDR3 is 15 amino acids. Looked up from germline, CDR1 is ENHRY and CDR2 is SYGVKD. CDR3 sequence: CAIRTGIGGTDTQYF. CDR3 sequence (DNA): TGTGCCATCAGGACCGGTATTGGCGGCACAGATACGCAGTATTTT.

This clonotype appeared many times. The chain joins TRBV7-2 to TRBJ2-5; 8 bases are shared with TRBD1. V dropped 4 bases and J dropped 0; count of bases not matched to a gene: 4. The CDR3 is 15 residues long. The germline gives CDR1 SGHTA, CDR2 FQGNSA. CDR3 region: CASSSGQEYQETQYF. CDR3 sequence (DNA): TGTGCCAGCAGCTCGGGACAGGAGTACCAAGAGACCCAGTACTTC.

This clonotype was seen at least ten times. The chain has TRBV29-1 and TRBJ2-4; a possible D gene is TRBD2 (5 bases). The CDR3 runs 14 residues. V was pared by 4 bases and J by 0 bases, with 10 bases between. CDR1 is SQVTM and CDR2 is ANQGSEA in the germline V gene. The CDR3 region has the DNA TGCAGCGTTGGGACGGGGTTAGCCAAAAACATTCAGTACTTC. Translated, it gives CSVGTGLAKNIQYF.

This clonotype was counted many times. V gene TRBV7-6 combines with J gene TRBJ2-7; the match to TRBD2 covers 8 bases. The CDR3 contains 14 residues. Germline values: CDR1 SGHVS, CDR2 FNYEAQ. The V segment lost 1 base and the J segment 7 bases; nucleotides outside the gene matches: 6. The CDR3 DNA follows: TGTGCCAGCAGCTTAGAAGCGGGAGTGGGGGAGCAGTACTTC. Its protein is CASSLEAGVGEQYF. Drawing the rest from reference TRBV7-6 and TRBJ2-7, the complete variable domain is GAGVSQSPRYKVTKRGQDVALRCDPISGHVSLYWYRQALGQGPEFLTYFNYEAQQDKSGLPNDRFSAERPEGSISTLTIQRTEQRDSAMYRCASSLEAGVGEQYFGPGTRLTVT.

The gene calls are TRBV29-1 and TRBJ1-2; 9 bases line up with TRBD1. The CDR3 spans 16 residues. V lost 1 base, J lost 5 bases, and 11 bases stayed unmatched. CDR1 and CDR2 (germline): SQVTM, ANQGSEA. Here the CDR3 DNA reads TGCAGCGTTGAAGTGGACAGGGGACCGCCGCCATATGGCTACACCTTC. This sequence encodes CSVEVDRGPPPYGYTF.

There are many counts of this clonotype. The germline gene is not matched at one end of the junction; a read error may be the cause. This chain uses TRBV29-1 with TRBJ2-1; D is unclear. The CDR3 extends over 11 amino acids. From germline, CDR1 is SQVTM and CDR2 ANQGSEA. Here the CDR3 DNA reads TGCAGCGCTGAAAGAGGTGGAGAGTTTAGCTTC. Translated, it gives CSAERGGEFSF.

This clonotype appeared many times. The V and J genes are TRBV7-8 and TRBJ2-1, with TRBD2 matching over 16 bases. J was trimmed by 10 bases and V by 4 bases; bases with no gene match: 7. The CDR3 sequence is 16 residues long. Germline CDR1 is SGHVS and CDR2 is FQNEAQ. The CDR3 protein is CASSYTGLAGGFEQFF. CDR3 DNA sequence: TGTGCCAGCAGCTATACGGGACTAGCGGGAGGGTTCGAGCAGTTCTTC.

There are a few counts of this clonotype. The chain links TRBV19 to TRBJ2-1; 11 bases map to TRBD2. J lost 2 bases, V lost 7 bases, and 4 bases had no gene match. Germline loops: CDR1 LNHDA, CDR2 SQIVND (reference sequence). The CDR3 runs 15 residues. CDR3 region: CASTLGLAAYNEQFF. In DNA form, the CDR3 reads TGTGCCAGTACCCTGGGACTAGCGGCCTACAATGAGCAGTTCTTC.

This clonotype was seen a handful of times. V usage is TRBV20-1 and J usage is TRBJ1-1, with no clear D. V was cut by 5 bases and J by 1 base, with 8 bases left in between. CDR3 length equals 12 residues. Germline V gene lookup returns CDR1 DFQATT and CDR2 SNEGSKA (reference sequence). CDR3 DNA: TGCAGTGCTCGCCCGGGGAACACTGAAGCTTTCTTT. Translating it yields CSARPGNTEAFF.

This chain joins TRBV20-1 and TRBJ2-2; D is unclear. Germline assignment: CDR1 DFQATT and CDR2 SNEGSKA (reference sequence). Trimming removed 6 bases from V and 1 base from J, with 9 bases in between. The CDR3 extends over 13 amino acids. CDR3 DNA: TGCAGTGCCTCATTGGTGAACACCGGGGAGCTGTTTTTT. Its translation: CSASLVNTGELFF.

This clonotype was counted ten times or more. This chain uses TRBV5-1 with TRBJ2-5; D is unresolved. V shed 0 bases and J shed 3 bases, with 9 bases lying between them. The CDR3 runs to 14 residues. Germline V gives CDR1 SGHRS, CDR2 YFSETQ. Here the CDR3 DNA reads TGCGCCAGCAGCTTGGCCCGGCCGAAAGAGACCCAGTACTTC. Its protein is CASSLARPKETQYF.

The J gene is TRBJ2-5, the V gene TRBV7-8, with D unclear. Trimming cost V 5 bases and J 0 bases, with 13 bases left between them. This CDR3 is built from 15 residues. In germline, CDR1 is SGHVS, CDR2 FQNEAQ. CDR3 protein: CASSRLPPYQETQYF. For the CDR3, the DNA is TGTGCCAGCAGCCGCTTACCCCCGTACCAAGAGACCCAGTACTTC.

This clonotype has ten or more counts. The chain combines TRBV25-1 with TRBJ1-1; 7 bases agree with TRBD1. The length of the CDR3 is 13 residues. The V and J ends lost 4 bases and 6 bases, in that order; junction bases with no gene match: 5. Germline values: CDR1 MGHDK, CDR2 SYGVNS. The CDR3 reads CASSGQGVAEAFF. The CDR3 DNA reads TGTGCCAGCAGTGGACAGGGAGTAGCTGAAGCTTTCTTT.

On this clonotype itself: A read error is possible here, since a much larger clone lies one base away. The V gene is TRBV7-9, the J gene TRBJ1-3; no reliable D call. This CDR3 spans 15 amino acids. CDR1 is SEHNR, CDR2 FQNEAQ, per germline (reference sequence). V was pared by 0 bases and J by 3 bases, with 9 bases between. The CDR3 loop reads CASSLAKVIGNTIYF. The CDR3 DNA is TGTGCCAGCAGCTTAGCGAAGGTTATTGGAAACACCATATATTTT.

The chain links TRBV27 to TRBJ1-4; TRBD1 matches at 10 bases. The V and J ends lost 3 bases and 8 bases, in that order; junction bases with no gene match: 6. From germline, CDR1 is MNHEY and CDR2 SMNVEV (reference sequence). The CDR3 contains 15 residues. The CDR3 reads CASSFGTGVGEKLFF. For the CDR3, the DNA is TGTGCCAGCAGTTTTGGGACAGGGGTCGGAGAAAAACTGTTTTTT.

The chain employs TRBV7-2 and TRBJ2-5; D ambiguous. Deletions cut 0 bases from V and 5 bases from J, with 7 bases between. CDR3 length equals 13 residues. The germline V gene has CDR1 SGHTA and CDR2 FQGNSA. The CDR3 DNA follows: TGTGCCAGCAGCTTAGCCAACCGGGAGACCCAGTACTTC. Its translation: CASSLANRETQYF.

In this sample, this clonotype turned up many times. The chain uses TRBV7-2 and TRBJ2-3; weak D call: TRBD1 (5 bases). This CDR3 spans 17 amino acids. V was pared by 4 bases and J by 5 bases, with 22 bases between. Looked up from germline, CDR1 is SGHTA and CDR2 is FQGNSA. The DNA for the CDR3 is TGTGCCAGCAGCTCCCGGCCGAAGGGGTGGCGAAGAGATACGCAGTATTTT. It is translated as CASSSRPKGWRRDTQYF.

This clonotype has at least ten counts. The DNA for the CDR3 is TGCGCCAGCAGCAACCGTGGGACGACTAACTATGGCTACACCTTC. This translates into CASSNRGTTNYGYTF. J is TRBJ1-2 and V is TRBV5-1, with D tentatively TRBD1 (5 bases). This CDR3 has 15 amino acids. Germline V gene data show CDR1 as SGHRS and CDR2 as YFSETQ. Trimming left V 4 bases short and J 0 bases short, with 13 bases between. Based on the CDR3 plus reference TRBV5-1 and TRBJ1-2, the full variable domain is KAGVTQTPRYLIKTRGQQVTLSCSPISGHRSVSWYQQTPGQGLQFLFEYFSETQRNKGNFPGRFSGRQFSNSRSEMNVSTLELGDSALYLCASSNRGTTNYGYTFGSGTRLTVV.

This clonotype was picked up many times. The genes are TRBV5-6 and TRBJ1-6, with TRBD1 identical over 8 bases. The CDR3 spans 13 residues. The trim removed 4 bases at V and 17 bases at J, leaving 11 bases unmatched. CDR1 is SGHDT and CDR2 is YYEEEE in the germline V gene. The CDR3 sequence is CASSPTTGGLFHF. CDR3 nucleotides: TGTGCCAGCAGCCCTACCACAGGGGGACTTTTCCACTTT.

This clonotype was counted many times. J is TRBJ1-6 and V is TRBV6-5, with D possibly matching TRBD1 (5 bases). The CDR3 has 15 amino acids. The germline V gene has CDR1 MNHEY and CDR2 SVGAGI. Trimming took 7 bases from V and 9 from J, leaving 19 bases between them. Here the CDR3 reads CASTLKGPILSPLHF. DNA for the CDR3: TGTGCCAGCACACTAAAGGGACCGATCCTTTCACCCCTCCACTTT.

The chain couples TRBV6-5 to TRBJ1-1; 9 bases line up with TRBD1. Trimming removed 4 bases from V and 5 bases from J; junction bases left unmatched: 8. This CDR3 contains 15 residues. Germline V gene sequence: CDR1 MNHEY, CDR2 SVGAGI. In nucleotides, the CDR3 is TGTGCCAGCAGTTCTAACAGGGGGCGCGGGACTGAAGCTTTCTTT. Protein product: CASSSNRGRGTEAFF.

In the case of this clonotype: A much bigger clone sits one base away, suggesting this may be a read error. The chain uses TRBV29-1 and TRBJ2-7; D is uncertain. Germline CDR1 and CDR2: SQVTM and ANQGSEA. Trimming took 4 bases from V and 6 from J, leaving 19 bases between them. The CDR3 spans 14 residues. The CDR3 spells CSVVTARILREQYF. The CDR3 region has the DNA TGCAGCGTTGTTACCGCCAGGATCCTTCGCGAGCAGTACTTC.

Many counts were recorded for this clonotype. This chain connects TRBV29-1 to TRBJ2-5, with 7 nucleotides matching TRBD1. The CDR3 has 16 amino acids. V was pared by 3 bases and J by 7 bases, with 17 bases of the junction left unmatched. Germline V gene data show CDR1 as SQVTM and CDR2 as ANQGSEA. As DNA, the CDR3 is TGCAGCGTTGACCTTCGAGGGGACAGTGGGCGAGTGACCCAGTACTTC. The encoded protein is CSVDLRGDSGRVTQYF.

CDR3 protein: CSARDDGLAGGSSYNEQFF. CDR3 bases: TGCAGTGCTAGAGATGATGGACTAGCGGGAGGTAGCTCCTACAATGAGCAGTTCTTC. The rearrangement joins TRBV20-1 to TRBJ2-1; 14 bases map to TRBD2. The CDR3 contains 19 residues. V gave up 0 bases and J gave up 0 bases; unmatched junction bases: 7. Per the germline V gene, CDR1 is DFQATT and CDR2 is SNEGSKA (reference sequence).

The genes are TRBV5-4 and TRBJ2-1; D is possibly TRBD1 (6 bases). Germline V gene data show CDR1 as SGHNT and CDR2 as YYREEE (reference sequence). V was trimmed by 7 bases and J by 12 bases, leaving 20 bases between them. The CDR3 totals 13 residues. CDR3 sequence reads: CASEIAGAKSQFF. Here the CDR3 DNA reads TGTGCCAGCGAGATCGCAGGGGCTAAATCGCAGTTCTTC.

This clonotype was seen a few times. The gene calls are TRBV18 and TRBJ2-1, with D perhaps TRBD2 (6 bases). This CDR3 spans 14 amino acids. CDR1 and CDR2 from the germline V gene are KGHSH and LQKENI. V was pared by 1 base and J by 4 bases, with 8 bases between. CDR3 in amino acids: CASSPREDYNEQFF. The CDR3, as DNA: TGTGCCAGCTCACCACGGGAGGATTACAATGAGCAGTTCTTC.